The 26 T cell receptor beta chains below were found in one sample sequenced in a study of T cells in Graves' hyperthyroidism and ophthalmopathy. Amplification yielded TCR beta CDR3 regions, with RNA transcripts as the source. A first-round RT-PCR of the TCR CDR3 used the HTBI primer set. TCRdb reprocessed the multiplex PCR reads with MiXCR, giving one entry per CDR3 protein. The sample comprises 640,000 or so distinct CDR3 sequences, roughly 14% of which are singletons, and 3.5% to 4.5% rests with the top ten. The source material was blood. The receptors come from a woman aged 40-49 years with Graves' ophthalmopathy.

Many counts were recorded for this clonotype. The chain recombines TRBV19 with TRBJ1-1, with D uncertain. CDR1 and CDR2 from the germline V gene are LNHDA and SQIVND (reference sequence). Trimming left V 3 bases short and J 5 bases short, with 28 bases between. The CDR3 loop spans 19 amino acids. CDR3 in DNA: TGTGCCAGTAGTATCACCCCTTATTGGATCCGGCGAGTCAGGACTGAAGCTTTCTTT. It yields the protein CASSITPYWIRRVRTEAFF.

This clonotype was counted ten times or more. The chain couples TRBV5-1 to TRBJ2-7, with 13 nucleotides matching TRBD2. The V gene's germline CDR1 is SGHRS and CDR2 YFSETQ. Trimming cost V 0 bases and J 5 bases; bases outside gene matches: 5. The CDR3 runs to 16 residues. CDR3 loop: CASSLAPGLAGNEQYF. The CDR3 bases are TGCGCCAGCAGCTTGGCCCCGGGACTAGCGGGAAACGAGCAGTACTTC.

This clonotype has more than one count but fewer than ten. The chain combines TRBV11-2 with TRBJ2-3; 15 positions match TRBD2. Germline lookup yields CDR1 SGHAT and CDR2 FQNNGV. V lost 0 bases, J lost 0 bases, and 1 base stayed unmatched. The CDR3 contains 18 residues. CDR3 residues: CASSLEGTSGRSTDTQYF. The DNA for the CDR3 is TGTGCCAGCAGCTTAGAAGGGACTAGCGGGAGGAGCACAGATACGCAGTATTTT.

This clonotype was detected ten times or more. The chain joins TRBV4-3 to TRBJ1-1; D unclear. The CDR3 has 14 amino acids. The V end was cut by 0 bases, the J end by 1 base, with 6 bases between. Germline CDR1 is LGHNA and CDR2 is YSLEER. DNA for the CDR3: TGCGCCAGCAGCCAAGACCACAGGAACACTGAAGCTTTCTTT. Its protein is CASSQDHRNTEAFF.

As DNA, the CDR3 is TGTGCCCCGATTGAGGGGGGCAGGAGCAATCAGCCCCAGCATTTT. It yields the protein CAPIEGGRSNQPQHF. J is TRBJ1-5 and V is TRBV10-3; D is perhaps TRBD1 (6 bases). Germline V lookup: CDR1 ENHRY, CDR2 SYGVKD. The CDR3 spans 15 residues. Trimming stripped 11 bases from V and 1 base from J, with 18 bases between.

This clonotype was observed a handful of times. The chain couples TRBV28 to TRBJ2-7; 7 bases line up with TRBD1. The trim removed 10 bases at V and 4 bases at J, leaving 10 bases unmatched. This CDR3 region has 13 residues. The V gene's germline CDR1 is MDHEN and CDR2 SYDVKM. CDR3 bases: TGTGCCACCTGGGGGACAGTAGAATACGAGCAGTACTTC. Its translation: CATWGTVEYEQYF.

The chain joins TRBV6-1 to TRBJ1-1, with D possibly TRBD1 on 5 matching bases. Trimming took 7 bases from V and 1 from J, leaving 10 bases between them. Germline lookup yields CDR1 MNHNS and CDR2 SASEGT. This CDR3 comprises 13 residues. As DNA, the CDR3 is TGTGCCAGCAAGCAGGGCGGGAACACTGAAGCTTTCTTT. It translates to CASKQGGNTEAFF.

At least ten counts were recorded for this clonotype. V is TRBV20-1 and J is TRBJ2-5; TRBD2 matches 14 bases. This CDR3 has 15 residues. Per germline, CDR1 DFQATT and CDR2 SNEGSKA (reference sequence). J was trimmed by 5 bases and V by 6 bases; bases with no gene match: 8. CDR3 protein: CSATGTSGSIETQYF. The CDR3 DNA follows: TGCAGTGCCACCGGGACTAGCGGGAGTATCGAGACCCAGTACTTC.

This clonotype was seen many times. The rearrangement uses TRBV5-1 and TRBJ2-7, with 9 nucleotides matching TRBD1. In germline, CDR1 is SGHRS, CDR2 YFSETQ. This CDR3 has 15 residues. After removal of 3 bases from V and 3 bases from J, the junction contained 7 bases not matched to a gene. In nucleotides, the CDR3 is TGCGCCAGCAGCTCCTACGGGACAGGGATCTACGAGCAGTACTTC. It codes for CASSSYGTGIYEQYF.

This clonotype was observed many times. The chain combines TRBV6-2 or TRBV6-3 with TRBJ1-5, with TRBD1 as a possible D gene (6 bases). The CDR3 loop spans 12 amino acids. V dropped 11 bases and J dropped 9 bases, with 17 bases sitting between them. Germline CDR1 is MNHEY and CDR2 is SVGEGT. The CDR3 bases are TGTGCCGCGGGACAAATTGCCTCGCCCCAGCATTTT. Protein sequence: CAAGQIASPQHF.

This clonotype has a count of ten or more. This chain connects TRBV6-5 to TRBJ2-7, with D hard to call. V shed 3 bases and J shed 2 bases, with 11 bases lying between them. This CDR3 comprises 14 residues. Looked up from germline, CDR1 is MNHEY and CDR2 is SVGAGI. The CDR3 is CASSYPETAYEQYF. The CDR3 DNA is TGTGCCAGCAGTTATCCCGAGACGGCCTACGAGCAGTACTTC.

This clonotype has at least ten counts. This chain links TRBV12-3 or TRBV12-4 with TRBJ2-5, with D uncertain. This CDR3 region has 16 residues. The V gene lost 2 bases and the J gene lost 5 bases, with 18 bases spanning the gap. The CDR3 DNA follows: TGTGCCAGCAGTTTACGGGCCGGGCTCAAAGGGGAGACCCAGTACTTC. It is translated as CASSLRAGLKGETQYF.

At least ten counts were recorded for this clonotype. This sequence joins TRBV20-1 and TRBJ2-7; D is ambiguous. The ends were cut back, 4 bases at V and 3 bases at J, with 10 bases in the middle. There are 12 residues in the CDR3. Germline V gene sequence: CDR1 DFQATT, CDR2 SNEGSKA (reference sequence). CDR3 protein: CSATTPGYEQYF. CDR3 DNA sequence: TGCAGTGCTACAACGCCGGGCTACGAGCAGTACTTC.

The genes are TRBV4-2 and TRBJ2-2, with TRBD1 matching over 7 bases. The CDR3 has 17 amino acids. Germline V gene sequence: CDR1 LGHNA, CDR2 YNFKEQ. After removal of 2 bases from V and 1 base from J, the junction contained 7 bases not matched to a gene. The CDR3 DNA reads TGTGCCAGCAGCCAACCTCCGGGACAGATGAACACCGGGGAGCTGTTTTTT. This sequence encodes CASSQPPGQMNTGELFF.

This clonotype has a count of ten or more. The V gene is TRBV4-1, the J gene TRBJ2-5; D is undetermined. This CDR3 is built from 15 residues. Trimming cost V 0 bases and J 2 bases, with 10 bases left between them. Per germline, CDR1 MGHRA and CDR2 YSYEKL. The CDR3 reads CASSQEERRQETQYF. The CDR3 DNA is TGCGCCAGCAGCCAAGAAGAAAGGAGACAAGAGACCCAGTACTTC.

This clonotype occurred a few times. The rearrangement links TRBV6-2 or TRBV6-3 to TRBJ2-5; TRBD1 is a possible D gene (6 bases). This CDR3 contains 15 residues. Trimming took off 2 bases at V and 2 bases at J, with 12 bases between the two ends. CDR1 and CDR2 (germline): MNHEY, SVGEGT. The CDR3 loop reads CASSYPTGVQETQYF. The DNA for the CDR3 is TGTGCCAGCAGTTACCCGACAGGCGTTCAAGAGACCCAGTACTTC.

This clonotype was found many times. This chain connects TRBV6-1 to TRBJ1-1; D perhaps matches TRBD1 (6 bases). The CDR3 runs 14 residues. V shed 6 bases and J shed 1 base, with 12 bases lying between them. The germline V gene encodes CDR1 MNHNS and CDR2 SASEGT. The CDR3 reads CASRSGQSNTEAFF. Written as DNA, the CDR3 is TGTGCCAGCAGATCCGGACAGTCGAACACTGAAGCTTTCTTT.

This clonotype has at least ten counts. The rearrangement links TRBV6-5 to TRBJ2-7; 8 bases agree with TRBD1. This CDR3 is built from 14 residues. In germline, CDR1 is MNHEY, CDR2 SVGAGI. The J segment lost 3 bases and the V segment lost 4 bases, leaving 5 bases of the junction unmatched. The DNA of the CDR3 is TGTGCCAGCAGTTCCCCGGGACAGGACTACGAGCAGTACTTC. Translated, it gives CASSSPGQDYEQYF.

The CDR3 reads CASSRDRGVGELFF. In DNA, the CDR3 is TGTGCCAGCAGCCGCGACAGGGGTGTCGGGGAGCTGTTTTTT. This chain joins TRBV7-3 and TRBJ2-2, with 8 bases fitting TRBD1. The CDR3 extends over 14 amino acids. CDR1 and CDR2 (germline): SGHTA, FQGTGA. J gave up 7 bases and V 5 bases, and 6 bases lay outside the gene matches.

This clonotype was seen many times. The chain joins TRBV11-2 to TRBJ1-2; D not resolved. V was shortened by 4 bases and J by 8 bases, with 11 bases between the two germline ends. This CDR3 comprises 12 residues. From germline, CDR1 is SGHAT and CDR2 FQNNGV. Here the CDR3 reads CASSYEGGGYTF. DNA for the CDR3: TGTGCCAGCAGCTATGAGGGTGGCGGCTACACCTTC.

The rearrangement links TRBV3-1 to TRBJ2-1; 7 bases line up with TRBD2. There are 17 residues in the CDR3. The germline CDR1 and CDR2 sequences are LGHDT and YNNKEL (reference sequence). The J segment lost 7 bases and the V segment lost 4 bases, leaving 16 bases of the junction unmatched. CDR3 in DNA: TGTGCCAGCAGCCCCCGGGGCGGGAGTGTAGGTAGGAATGAGCAGTTCTTC. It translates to CASSPRGGSVGRNEQFF.

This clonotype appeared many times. The CDR3, as DNA: TGTGCCAGCAGTCTTCAGGCCATAACAGGTCACGCTTTCTTT. This gives the protein CASSLQAITGHAFF. The J gene is TRBJ1-1, the V gene TRBV12-3 or TRBV12-4; weak D call: TRBD1 (5 bases). Deletions cut 5 bases from V and 11 bases from J, with 21 bases between. The CDR3 loop spans 14 amino acids.

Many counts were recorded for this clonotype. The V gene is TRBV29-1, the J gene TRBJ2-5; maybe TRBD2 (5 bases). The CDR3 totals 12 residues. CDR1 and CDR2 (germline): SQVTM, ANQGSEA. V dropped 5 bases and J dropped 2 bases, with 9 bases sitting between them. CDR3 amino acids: CSVRLAQETQYF. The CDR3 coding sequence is TGCAGCGTTCGGTTAGCGCAAGAGACCCAGTACTTC. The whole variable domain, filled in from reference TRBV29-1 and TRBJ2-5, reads SAVISQKPSRDICQRGTSLTIQCQVDSQVTMMFWYRQQPGQSLTLIATANQGSEATYESGFVIDKFPISRPNLTFSTLTVSNMSPEDSSIYLCSVRLAQETQYFGPGTRLLVL.

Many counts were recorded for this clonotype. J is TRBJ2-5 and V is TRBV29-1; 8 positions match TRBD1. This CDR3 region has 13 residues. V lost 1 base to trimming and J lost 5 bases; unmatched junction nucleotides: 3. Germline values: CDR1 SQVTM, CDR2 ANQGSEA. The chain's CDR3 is CSVEAGGWETQYF. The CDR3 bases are TGCAGCGTTGAAGCAGGGGGCTGGGAGACCCAGTACTTC.

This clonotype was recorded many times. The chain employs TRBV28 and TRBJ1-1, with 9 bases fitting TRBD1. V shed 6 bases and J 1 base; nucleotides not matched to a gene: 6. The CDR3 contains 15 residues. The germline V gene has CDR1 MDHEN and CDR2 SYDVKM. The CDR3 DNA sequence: TGTGCCAGCAGACAAAGACAGGGGGGGAACACTGAAGCTTTCTTT. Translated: CASRQRQGGNTEAFF. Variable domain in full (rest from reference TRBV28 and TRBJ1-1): DVKVTQSSRYLVKRTGEKVFLECVQDMDHENMFWYRQDPGLGLRLIYFSYDVKMKEKGDIPEGYSVSREKKERFSLILESASTNQTSMYLCASRQRQGGNTEAFFGQGTRLTVV.

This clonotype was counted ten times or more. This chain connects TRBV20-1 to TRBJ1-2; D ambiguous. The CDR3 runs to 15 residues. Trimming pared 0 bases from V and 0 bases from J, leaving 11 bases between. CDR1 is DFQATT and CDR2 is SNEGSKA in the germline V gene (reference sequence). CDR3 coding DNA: TGCAGTGCTAGAGATTTGGCAGCGCCTAACTATGGCTACACCTTC. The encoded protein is CSARDLAAPNYGYTF.